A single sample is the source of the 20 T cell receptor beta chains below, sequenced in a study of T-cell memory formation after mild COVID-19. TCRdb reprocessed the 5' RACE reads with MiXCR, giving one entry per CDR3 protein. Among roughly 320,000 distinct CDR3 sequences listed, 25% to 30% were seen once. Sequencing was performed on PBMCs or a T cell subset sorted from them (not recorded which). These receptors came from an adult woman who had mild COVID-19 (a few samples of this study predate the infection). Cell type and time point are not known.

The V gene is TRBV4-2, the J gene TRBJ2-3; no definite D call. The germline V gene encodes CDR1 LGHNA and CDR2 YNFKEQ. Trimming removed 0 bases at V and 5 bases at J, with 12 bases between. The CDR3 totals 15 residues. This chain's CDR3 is CASSQDRTKVDTQYF. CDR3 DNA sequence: TGTGCCAGCAGCCAAGATCGAACTAAGGTAGATACGCAGTATTTT.

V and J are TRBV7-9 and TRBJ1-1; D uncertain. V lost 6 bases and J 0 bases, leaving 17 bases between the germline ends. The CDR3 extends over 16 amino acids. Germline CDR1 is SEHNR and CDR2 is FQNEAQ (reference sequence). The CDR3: CASSPSFVSMNTEAFF. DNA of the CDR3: TGTGCCAGCAGTCCATCTTTCGTCAGCATGAACACTGAAGCTTTCTTT.

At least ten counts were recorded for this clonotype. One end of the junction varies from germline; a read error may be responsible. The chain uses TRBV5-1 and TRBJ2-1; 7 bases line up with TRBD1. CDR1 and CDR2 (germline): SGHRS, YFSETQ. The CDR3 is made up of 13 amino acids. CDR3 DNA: TGTGCCAGCAGCTTGGCAGGGGGCAATGAGCAGTTCTTC. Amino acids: CASSLAGGNEQFF.

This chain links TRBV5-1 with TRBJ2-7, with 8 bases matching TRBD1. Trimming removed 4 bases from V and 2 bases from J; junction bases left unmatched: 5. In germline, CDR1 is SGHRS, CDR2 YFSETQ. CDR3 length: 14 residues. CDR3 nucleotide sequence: TGCGCCAGCAGCCGACAGGGACAGGCCTACGAGCAGTACTTC. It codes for CASSRQGQAYEQYF.

The CDR3 loop reads CASNRFVVDTQYF. The CDR3 DNA follows: TGTGCCAGCAACAGGTTCGTGGTAGATACGCAGTATTTT. The chain uses TRBV6-2 or TRBV6-3 and TRBJ2-3; tentative D call: TRBD1 (5 bases). The CDR3 covers 13 residues. Germline loops: CDR1 MNHEY, CDR2 SVGEGT. V was shortened by 7 bases and J by 5 bases, with 13 bases between the two germline ends.

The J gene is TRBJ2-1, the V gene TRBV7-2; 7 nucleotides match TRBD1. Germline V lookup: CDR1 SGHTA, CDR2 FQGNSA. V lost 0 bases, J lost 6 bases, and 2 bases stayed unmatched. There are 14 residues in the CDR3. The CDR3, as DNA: TGTGCCAGCAGCTTAGCGGGACAGCGCAATGAGCAGTTCTTC. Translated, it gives CASSLAGQRNEQFF.

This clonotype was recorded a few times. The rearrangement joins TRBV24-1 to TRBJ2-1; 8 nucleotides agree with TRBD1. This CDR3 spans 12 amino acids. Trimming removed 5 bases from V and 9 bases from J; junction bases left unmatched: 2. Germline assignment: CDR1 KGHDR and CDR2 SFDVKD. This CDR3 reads CATSGDRGEQFF. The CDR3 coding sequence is TGTGCCACCAGTGGTGACAGGGGTGAGCAGTTCTTC.

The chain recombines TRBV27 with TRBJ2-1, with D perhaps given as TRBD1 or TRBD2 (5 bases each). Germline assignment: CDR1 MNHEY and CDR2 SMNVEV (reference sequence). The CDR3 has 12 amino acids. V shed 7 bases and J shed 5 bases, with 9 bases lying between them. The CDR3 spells CASTGGNNEQFF. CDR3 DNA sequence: TGTGCCAGCACTGGGGGAAACAATGAGCAGTTCTTC.

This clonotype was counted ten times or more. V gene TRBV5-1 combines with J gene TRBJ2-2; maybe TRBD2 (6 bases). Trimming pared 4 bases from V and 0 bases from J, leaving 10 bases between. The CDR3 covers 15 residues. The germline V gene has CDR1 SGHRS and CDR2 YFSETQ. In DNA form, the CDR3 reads TGCGCCAGCAGCCCAGCGGGCCCGAACACCGGGGAGCTGTTTTTT. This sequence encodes CASSPAGPNTGELFF. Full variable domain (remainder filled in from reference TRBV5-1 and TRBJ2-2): KAGVTQTPRYLIKTRGQQVTLSCSPISGHRSVSWYQQTPGQGLQFLFEYFSETQRNKGNFPGRFSGRQFSNSRSEMNVSTLELGDSALYLCASSPAGPNTGELFFGEGSRLTVL.

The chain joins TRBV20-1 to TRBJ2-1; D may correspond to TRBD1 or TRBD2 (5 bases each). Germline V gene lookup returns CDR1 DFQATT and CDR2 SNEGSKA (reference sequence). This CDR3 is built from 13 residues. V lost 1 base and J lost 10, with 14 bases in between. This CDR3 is CSARAGRQAEQFF. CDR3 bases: TGCAGTGCTAGAGCGGGACGGCAGGCGGAGCAGTTCTTC.

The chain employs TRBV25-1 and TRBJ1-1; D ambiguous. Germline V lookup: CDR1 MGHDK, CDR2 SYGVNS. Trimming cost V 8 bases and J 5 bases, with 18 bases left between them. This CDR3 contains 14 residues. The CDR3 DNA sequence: TGTGCCAGCGGACGAGGGCACAAGGGAACTGAAGCTTTCTTT. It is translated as CASGRGHKGTEAFF.

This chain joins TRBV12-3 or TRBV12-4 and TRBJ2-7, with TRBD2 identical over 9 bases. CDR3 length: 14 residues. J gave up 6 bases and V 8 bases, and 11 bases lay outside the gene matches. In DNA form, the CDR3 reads TGTGCCAGCGGACCGAACCTAGCGGGACGCGAGCAGTACTTC. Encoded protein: CASGPNLAGREQYF.

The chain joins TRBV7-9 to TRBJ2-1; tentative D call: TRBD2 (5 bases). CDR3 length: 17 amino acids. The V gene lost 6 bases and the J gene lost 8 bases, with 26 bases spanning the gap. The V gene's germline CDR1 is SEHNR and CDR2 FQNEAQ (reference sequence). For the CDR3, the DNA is TGTGCCAGCAGTTCCGCGGCGGCCACCGTTACCGGGGATGAGCAGTTCTTC. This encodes CASSSAAATVTGDEQFF.

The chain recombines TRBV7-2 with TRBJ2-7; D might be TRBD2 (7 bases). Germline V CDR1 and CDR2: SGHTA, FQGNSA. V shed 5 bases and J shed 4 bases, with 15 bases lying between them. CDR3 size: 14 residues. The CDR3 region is CASSPRGAQYEQYF. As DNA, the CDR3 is TGTGCCAGCAGCCCCCGGGGGGCGCAATACGAGCAGTACTTC.

Written as DNA, the CDR3 is TGTGCCACCAGTTTTGGAGCGGGAGGGCAAGAGACCCAGTACTTC. Its protein product is CATSFGAGGQETQYF. The chain uses TRBV24-1 and TRBJ2-5, with 10 bases matching TRBD2. After removal of 6 bases from V and 2 bases from J, the junction contained 5 bases not matched to a gene. CDR3 length equals 15 residues. Germline V gene data show CDR1 as KGHDR and CDR2 as SFDVKD.

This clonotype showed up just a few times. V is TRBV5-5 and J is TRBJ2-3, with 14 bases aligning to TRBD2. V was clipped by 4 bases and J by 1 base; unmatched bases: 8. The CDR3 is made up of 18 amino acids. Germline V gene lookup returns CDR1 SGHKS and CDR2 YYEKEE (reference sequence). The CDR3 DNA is TGTGCCAGCAGCCCTGGACTAGCGGGAGGTGGGGGCACAGATACGCAGTATTTT. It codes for CASSPGLAGGGGTDTQYF. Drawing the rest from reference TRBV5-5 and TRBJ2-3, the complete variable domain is DAGVTQSPTHLIKTRGQQVTLRCSPISGHKSVSWYQQVLGQGPQFIFQYYEKEERGRGNFPDRFSARQFPNYSSELNVNALLLGDSALYLCASSPGLAGGGGTDTQYFGPGTRLTVL.

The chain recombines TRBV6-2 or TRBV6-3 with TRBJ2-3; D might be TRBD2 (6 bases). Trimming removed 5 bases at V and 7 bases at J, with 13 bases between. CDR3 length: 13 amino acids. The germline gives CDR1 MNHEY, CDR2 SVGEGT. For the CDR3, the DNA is TGTGCCAGCAGTCCGGGACTTACATATACGCAGTATTTT. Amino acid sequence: CASSPGLTYTQYF.

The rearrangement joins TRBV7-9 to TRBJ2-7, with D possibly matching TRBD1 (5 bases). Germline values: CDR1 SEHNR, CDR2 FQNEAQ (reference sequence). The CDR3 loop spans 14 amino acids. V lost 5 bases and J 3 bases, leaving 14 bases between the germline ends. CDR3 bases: TGTGCCAGCAGCCCGACAGTACAATACTACGAGCAGTACTTC. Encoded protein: CASSPTVQYYEQYF. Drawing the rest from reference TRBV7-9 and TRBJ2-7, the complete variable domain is DTGVSQNPRHKITKRGQNVTFRCDPISEHNRLYWYRQTLGQGPEFLTYFQNEAQLEKSRLLSDRFSAERPKGSFSTLEIQRTEQGDSAMYLCASSPTVQYYEQYFGPGTRLTVT.

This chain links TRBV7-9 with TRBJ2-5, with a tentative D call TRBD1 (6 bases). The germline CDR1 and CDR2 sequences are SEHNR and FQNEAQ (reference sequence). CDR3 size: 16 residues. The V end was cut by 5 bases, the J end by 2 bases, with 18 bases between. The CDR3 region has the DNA TGTGCCAGCAGCCAAAGCCCGTGGGGGCGGCAAGAGACCCAGTACTTC. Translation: CASSQSPWGRQETQYF.

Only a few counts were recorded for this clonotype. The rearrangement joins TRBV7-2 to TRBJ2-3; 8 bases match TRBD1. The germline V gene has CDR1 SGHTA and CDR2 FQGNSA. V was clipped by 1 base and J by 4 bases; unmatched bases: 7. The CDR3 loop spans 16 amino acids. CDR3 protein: CASSLGGTGIPDTQYF. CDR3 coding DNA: TGTGCCAGCAGCTTAGGAGGGACAGGTATTCCAGATACGCAGTATTTT.